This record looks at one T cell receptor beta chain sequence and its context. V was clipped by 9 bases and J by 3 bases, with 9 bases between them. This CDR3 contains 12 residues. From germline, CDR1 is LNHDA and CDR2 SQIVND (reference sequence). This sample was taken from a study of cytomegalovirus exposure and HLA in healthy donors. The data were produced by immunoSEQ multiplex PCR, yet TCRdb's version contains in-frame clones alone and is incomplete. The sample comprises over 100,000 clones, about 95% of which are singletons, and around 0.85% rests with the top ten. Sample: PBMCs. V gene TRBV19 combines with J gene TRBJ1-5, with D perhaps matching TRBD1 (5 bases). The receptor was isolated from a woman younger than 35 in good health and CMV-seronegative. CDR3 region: CASGGVNQPQHF. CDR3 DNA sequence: TGTGCCAGCGGGGGGGTCAATCAGCCCCAGCATTTT.